This TCR beta chain comes out of a study of spatial heterogeneity in lung cancer. Time point defined: sample taken at primary tumor resection. Unsorted whole RNA from tumor, nontumor lung or frozen PBMC underwent sequencing. The CDR3 covers 14 residues. Trimming took off 1 base at V and 8 bases at J, with 12 bases between the two ends. Germline V gene sequence: CDR1 SGHNT, CDR2 YENEEA. TCRdb analysed the 5' RACE reads with MiXCR anew, one entry per CDR3 protein. Of 3,000 or so distinct CDR3 sequences detected, about 6% appear once; the ten largest clones hold about a tenth. In its sample, this clonotype was seen many times. Antigen unknown. Study-wide points: Tumor mutation counts were tracked by expanded intratumoral alpha and beta TCR counts. There was tracking of ubiquitous and regional nonsynonymous mutations by the respective counts of ubiquitous and regional expanded TCRs.

The sequence derives from a male donor with early-stage non-small cell lung cancer. The sequences come from lung tumor tissue, collected at surgery. The J gene is TRBJ2-1, the V gene TRBV11-3; tentatively, D is TRBD2 (6 bases). In DNA, the CDR3 is TGTGCCAGCAGCTTAGGGCCGGGGGACGATGAGCAGTTCTTC. It codes for CASSLGPGDDEQFF.